The rows below give T cell receptor beta chains drawn from one sample of a study of T cells after posttransplantation cyclophosphamide. Method: immunoSEQ multiplex PCR; TCRdb's copy keeps in-frame clones and lacks some. Of approximately 45,000 clones detected, roughly 92% appear once; the ten largest clones hold around 3.2%. Sequencing used PBMCs. The receptor source for this set is a woman between 45 and 60 years old in good health and a related stem cell transplant donor. Each CDR3 is given without its conserved first and last residue.

V: TRBV5-1; CDR3: ASSLVGTDNEQF
V: TRBV5-6; CDR3: ASSFFRGLSNQPQH
V: TRBV11-3; CDR3: ASSPSGGSSYEQY
V: TRBV30; CDR3: AWSVTSGTADTQY
V: TRBV5-1; CDR3: ASSLDRGTYGYT
V: TRBV29-1; CDR3: STQEGPGELF
V: TRBV19; CDR3: ASSIAQANYGYT
V: TRBV28; CDR3: ASSGAGNRGNEKLF
V: TRBV7-2; CDR3: ASSLGAGDTQY
V: TRBV30; CDR3: AWSPLGGGEGETQY